This T cell receptor (beta chain) was captured by sequencing in a study of blood T cell repertoires in COVID-19. Study information: PBMCs, B-cell-depleted T cells, or T cells provided the cDNA or gDNA that made up the material.

CDR1 is SGHAT, CDR2 FQDESV, per germline (reference sequence). The CDR3 loop spans 14 amino acids. The V end was cut by 5 bases, the J end by 11 bases, with 21 bases between. In the original processing: Estimation of nucleated cell counts was performed using reference gene primer amplification. Here immunoSEQ multiplex PCR was the method, and the copy in TCRdb shows in-frame clones only, minus some. The DNA gave D and trimming, while V, J and clone size come from that table. The repertoire has some 190,000 clones, about nine tenths of them found once; the top ten carry 1.5% to 2%. V and J are TRBV11-1 and TRBJ1-1, with D unclear. Sequencing used peripheral blood. The sequence derives from a man aged 18 to 29 with active or convalescent COVID-19. The CDR3 DNA follows: TGTGCCAGCAGCCCATTTATCAATTGGCCTTGGGCTTTCTTT. It is translated as CASSPFINWPWAFF.